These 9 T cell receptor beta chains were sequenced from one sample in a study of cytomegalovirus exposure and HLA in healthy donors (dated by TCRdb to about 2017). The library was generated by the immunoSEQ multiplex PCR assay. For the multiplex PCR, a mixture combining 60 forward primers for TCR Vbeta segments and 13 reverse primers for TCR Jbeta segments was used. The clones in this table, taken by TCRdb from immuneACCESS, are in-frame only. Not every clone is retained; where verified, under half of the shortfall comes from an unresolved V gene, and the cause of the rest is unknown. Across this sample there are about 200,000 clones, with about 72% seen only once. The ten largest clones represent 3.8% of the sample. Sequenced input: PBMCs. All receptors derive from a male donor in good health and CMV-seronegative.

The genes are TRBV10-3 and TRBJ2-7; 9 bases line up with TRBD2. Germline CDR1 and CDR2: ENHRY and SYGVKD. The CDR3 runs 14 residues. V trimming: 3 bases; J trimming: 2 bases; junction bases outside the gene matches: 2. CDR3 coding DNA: TGTGCCATCAGTGATCTAGCGGGGACCTACGAGCAGTACTTC. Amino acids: CAISDLAGTYEQYF.

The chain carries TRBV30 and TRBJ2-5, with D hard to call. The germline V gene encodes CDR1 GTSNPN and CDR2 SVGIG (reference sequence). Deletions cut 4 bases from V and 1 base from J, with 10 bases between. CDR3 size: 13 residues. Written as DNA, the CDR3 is TGTGCCTGGAATCTACTTGCCCAAGAGACCCAGTACTTC. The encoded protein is CAWNLLAQETQYF.

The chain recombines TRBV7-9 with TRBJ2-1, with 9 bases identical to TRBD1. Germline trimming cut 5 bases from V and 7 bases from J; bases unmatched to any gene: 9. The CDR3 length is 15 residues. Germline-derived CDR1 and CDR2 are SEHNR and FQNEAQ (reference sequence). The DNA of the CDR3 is TGTGCCAGCAGCGATCCGGGACAGGGCATAAATGAGCAGTTCTTC. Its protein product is CASSDPGQGINEQFF.

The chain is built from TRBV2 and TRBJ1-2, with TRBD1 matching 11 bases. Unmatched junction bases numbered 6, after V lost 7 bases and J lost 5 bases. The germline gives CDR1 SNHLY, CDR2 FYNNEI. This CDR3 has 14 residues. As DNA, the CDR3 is TGTGCCAGCACCGGGACAGGGGGTATATATGGCTACACCTTC. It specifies CASTGTGGIYGYTF.

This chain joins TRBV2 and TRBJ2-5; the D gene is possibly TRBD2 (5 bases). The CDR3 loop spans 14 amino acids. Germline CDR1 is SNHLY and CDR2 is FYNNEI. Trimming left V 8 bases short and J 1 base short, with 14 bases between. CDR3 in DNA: TGTGCCAGCGGAGGACGTAGACTCCAAGAGACCCAGTACTTC. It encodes CASGGRRLQETQYF.

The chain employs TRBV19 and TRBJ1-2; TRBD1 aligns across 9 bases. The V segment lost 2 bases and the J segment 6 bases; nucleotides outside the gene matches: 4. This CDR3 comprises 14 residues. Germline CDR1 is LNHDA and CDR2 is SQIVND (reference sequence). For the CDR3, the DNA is TGTGCCAGTAGTATAACAGGGGGCGTCGATGGCTACACCTTC. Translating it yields CASSITGGVDGYTF. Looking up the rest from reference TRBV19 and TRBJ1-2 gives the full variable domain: DGGITQSPKYLFRKEGQNVTLSCEQNLNHDAMYWYRQDPGQGLRLIYYSQIVNDFQKGDIAEGYSVSREKKESFPLTVTSAQKNPTAFYLCASSITGGVDGYTFGSGTRLTVV.

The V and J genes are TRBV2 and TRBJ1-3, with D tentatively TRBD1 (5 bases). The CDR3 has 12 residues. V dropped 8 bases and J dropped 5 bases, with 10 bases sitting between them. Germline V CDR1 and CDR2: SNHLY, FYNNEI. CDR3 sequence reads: CASRSGRNTIYF. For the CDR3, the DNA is TGTGCCAGCCGGTCAGGGCGAAACACCATATATTTT.

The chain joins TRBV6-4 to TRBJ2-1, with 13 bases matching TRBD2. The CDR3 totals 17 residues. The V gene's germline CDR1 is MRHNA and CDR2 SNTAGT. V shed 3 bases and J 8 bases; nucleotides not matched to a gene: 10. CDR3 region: CASSEDGTSGMRDEQFF. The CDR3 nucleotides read TGTGCCAGCAGTGAGGACGGGACTAGCGGGATGAGGGATGAGCAGTTCTTC.

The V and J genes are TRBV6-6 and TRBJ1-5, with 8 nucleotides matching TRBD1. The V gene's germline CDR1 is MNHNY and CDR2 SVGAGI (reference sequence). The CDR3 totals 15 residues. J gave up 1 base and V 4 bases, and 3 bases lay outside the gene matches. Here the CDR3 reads CASSSRTGSNQPQHF. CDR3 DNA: TGTGCCAGCAGTTCCCGGACAGGGAGCAATCAGCCCCAGCATTTT.